This entry describes one T cell receptor (beta chain). These data come from a study of blood T cells in healthy people across ages. Germline loops: CDR1 SQVTM, CDR2 ANQGSEA. J lost 1 base, V lost 7 bases, and 10 bases had no gene match. This CDR3 contains 15 residues. Together with a sample-barcoded 5' primer, a J-beta primer mix was included in a second PCR lasting about 6 to 11 cycles. Any given sample supplied a minimum of 2.5 million CDR3-containing paired-end reads. TCRdb redid the calling of the 5' RACE reads with MiXCR, one entry per CDR3 protein. The table lists approximately 1,100,000 distinct CDR3 sequences, 35% to 55% of them singletons. Individuals who donated were healthy Caucasians from Russia aged roughly 6 to 95. Researchers collected around 10 milliliters of peripheral blood from every single donor.

This chain links TRBV29-1 with TRBJ2-7, with 10 bases aligning to TRBD2. The source is a woman in her sixties or seventies in good health. Material: blood. This chain's CDR3 is CSGESGRVRSYEQYF. The DNA of the CDR3 is TGCAGCGGGGAGAGCGGGAGGGTTAGGTCCTACGAGCAGTACTTC.